This is a list of T cell receptor beta chains from one sample in a study of cytomegalovirus exposure and HLA in healthy donors. Profiling relied on immunoSEQ multiplex PCR, and the TCRdb table lists in-frame clones only, not all of them. The table shows about 240,000 clones, with approximately 84% occurring only once. The sample was PBMCs. Receptors originate from a woman aged 25 to 39 in good health and CMV-seropositive. CDR3s include the opening cysteine and the closing phenylalanine or tryptophan. D genes are given only for firm matches. Where a row states a size, it is once, few, many or the class of an expanded clone; other rows omit it.

v_gene	abundance	j_gene	d_gene	CDR3aa	CDR3nt
TRBV27	NA	TRBJ2-1	TRBD2	CATRLAGPVVEQFF	TGTGCCACACGACTAGCGGGACCGGTGGTTGAGCAGTTCTTC
TRBV28	NA	TRBJ2-3	NA	CASIRAGEGDTQYF	TGTGCCAGCATACGAGCAGGGGAGGGAGATACGCAGTATTTT
TRBV7-9	NA	TRBJ1-2	TRBD1	CASSLARDRGLGYTF	TGTGCCAGCAGCTTAGCGCGGGACAGGGGGCTGGGCTACACCTTC
TRBV29-1	NA	TRBJ1-3	NA	CSVAGEGNTIYF	TGCAGCGTGGCAGGGGAAGGAAACACCATATATTTT
TRBV10-3	NA	TRBJ1-1	TRBD1	CASAQTGGDTEAFF	TGTGCCAGTGCGCAGACAGGGGGTGACACTGAAGCTTTCTTT
TRBV7-9	few	TRBJ2-7	TRBD2	CASSLDPAGSSYEQYF	TGTGCCAGCAGCTTAGACCCAGCGGGAAGCTCCTACGAGCAGTACTTC
TRBV2	NA	TRBJ2-1	TRBD2	CARGLAAGNEQFF	TGTGCCAGAGGACTAGCGGCAGGGAATGAGCAGTTCTTC
TRBV7-8	few	TRBJ2-1	TRBD2	CASSSNRLAGGHEQFF	TGTGCCAGCAGCTCCAACCGACTAGCGGGAGGTCATGAGCAGTTCTTC
TRBV5-6	NA	TRBJ1-4	NA	CASRTRWATNEKLFF	TGTGCCAGCAGGACAAGGTGGGCAACTAATGAAAAACTGTTTTTT
TRBV20-1	NA	TRBJ2-2	NA	CSAFSTGELFF	TGCAGTGCTTTTTCGACCGGGGAGCTGTTTTTT
TRBV6-5	NA	TRBJ1-1	TRBD1	CASRRTGKAFF	TGTGCCAGCAGGAGGACAGGGAAAGCTTTCTTT
TRBV2	NA	TRBJ1-5	NA	CASSEVTARQPQHF	TGTGCCAGCAGTGAAGTAACAGCTCGTCAGCCCCAGCATTTT
TRBV18	NA	TRBJ1-5	TRBD1	CASSASTGDTNQPQHF	TGTGCCAGCTCAGCCTCAACAGGGGACACTAATCAGCCCCAGCATTTT
TRBV15	NA	TRBJ2-1	NA	CATSRELYSSYNEQFF	TGTGCCACCAGCAGAGAACTGTACAGCTCCTACAATGAGCAGTTCTTC
TRBV10-3	NA	TRBJ1-2	TRBD1	CAISEEDRGRLGYTF	TGTGCCATCAGTGAAGAGGACAGGGGGCGGTTGGGCTACACCTTC
TRBV6-1	NA	TRBJ1-5	NA	CASSAQGNQPQHF	TGTGCCAGCAGTGCACAGGGAAATCAGCCCCAGCATTTT
TRBV10-3	once	TRBJ2-7	TRBD1	CAISVLGTGSSYEQYF	TGTGCCATCAGTGTTCTCGGGACAGGGAGCTCCTACGAGCAGTACTTC
TRBV7-6	once	TRBJ2-5	TRBD2	CASSLGSWTSGSGETQYF	TGTGCCAGCAGCTTAGGTAGCTGGACTAGCGGGAGTGGGGAGACCCAGTACTTC
TRBV5-1	NA	TRBJ1-2	TRBD1	CASSLEQGTGYGYTF	TGCGCCAGCAGCTTGGAACAGGGGACAGGCTATGGCTACACCTTC
TRBV25-1	once	TRBJ2-2	TRBD2	CASSRAGGIGELFF	TGTGCCAGCAGCCGAGCGGGAGGAATCGGGGAGCTGTTTTTT
TRBV5-4	NA	TRBJ2-2	NA	CASSLGAKRSGELFF	TGTGCCAGCAGCTTGGGTGCAAAGCGCTCCGGGGAGCTGTTTTTT
TRBV9	few	TRBJ2-2	NA	CASTGGNRDTGELFF	TGTGCCAGCACCGGGGGGAACAGGGACACCGGGGAGCTGTTTTTT
TRBV18	NA	TRBJ2-2	NA	CASSDGGGTNTGELFF	TGTGCCAGCTCCGACGGAGGAGGAACGAACACCGGGGAGCTGTTTTTT
TRBV6-5	NA	TRBJ2-7	TRBD1	CASSYSSTGMSEQYF	TGTGCCAGCAGTTACTCGTCGACAGGGATGAGCGAGCAGTACTTC
TRBV7-3	NA	TRBJ2-2	TRBD1	CASSQTGGPGELFF	TGTGCCAGCAGCCAAACAGGGGGCCCCGGGGAGCTGTTTTTT
TRBV10-3	NA	TRBJ1-1	TRBD1	CAMRTGTTEAFF	TGTGCCATGAGGACAGGGACGACTGAAGCTTTCTTT
TRBV19	once	TRBJ1-2	NA	CASTPEGPNYGYTF	TGTGCCAGTACCCCCGAGGGCCCCAACTATGGCTACACCTTC
TRBV5-1	NA	TRBJ2-3	TRBD2	CASSLRRERSDTQYF	TGCGCCAGCAGCTTGCGGCGGGAGAGATCAGATACGCAGTATTTT
TRBV9	NA	TRBJ2-7	TRBD2	CASSQSSGRGYEQYF	TGTGCCAGCAGCCAAAGTAGCGGGAGGGGTTACGAGCAGTACTTC
TRBV14	NA	TRBJ1-2	NA	CASSPGDYGYTF	TGTGCCAGCAGTCCAGGGGACTATGGCTACACCTTC
TRBV4-1	NA	TRBJ2-5	TRBD1	CASSPRDRGPGGDQYF	TGCGCCAGCAGCCCCCGGGACAGGGGGCCCGGGGGTGACCAGTACTTC
TRBV5-1	NA	TRBJ2-3	TRBD2	CASSAQRGRTDTQYF	TGCGCCAGCAGCGCTCAGCGGGGACGCACAGATACGCAGTATTTT
TRBV7-2	NA	TRBJ2-4	NA	CASSLRGQAENIQYF	TGTGCCAGCAGCTTAAGGGGTCAGGCAGAAAACATTCAGTACTTC
TRBV5-6	NA	TRBJ2-7	TRBD1	CASSPGTGATYEQYF	TGTGCCAGCAGCCCGGGGACAGGGGCCACCTACGAGCAGTACTTC
TRBV6-6	NA	TRBJ1-1	TRBD1	CASSYGDRGNTEAFF	TGTGCCAGCAGTTACGGGGACAGGGGGAACACTGAAGCTTTCTTT
TRBV29-1	NA	TRBJ1-1	NA	CSGRASSYTEAFF	TGCAGCGGTAGAGCCTCGTCCTACACTGAAGCTTTCTTT
TRBV5-6	NA	TRBJ2-1	NA	CASSLASGLVNEQFF	TGTGCCAGCAGCTTGGCCAGCGGATTGGTGAATGAGCAGTTCTTC
TRBV7-3	NA	TRBJ2-2	NA	CASSWGLPGELFF	TGTGCCAGCAGCTGGGGACTTCCCGGGGAGCTGTTTTTT
TRBV11-2	once	TRBJ2-7	NA	CASSLDTGNEQYF	TGTGCCAGCAGCTTAGATACAGGGAACGAGCAGTACTTC
TRBV2	once	TRBJ2-1	NA	CASSLERSRGAYNEQFF	TGTGCCAGCAGTCTCGAGAGATCCCGGGGAGCCTACAATGAGCAGTTCTTC
TRBV18	NA	TRBJ2-2	TRBD2	CASSFAGTSGYTGELFF	TGTGCCAGCTCGTTCGCCGGGACTAGCGGCTACACCGGGGAGCTGTTTTTT
TRBV18	NA	TRBJ1-2	TRBD1	CASSPPGQGHGYTF	TGTGCCAGCTCACCACCCGGACAGGGACATGGCTACACCTTC
TRBV11-2	NA	TRBJ2-5	NA	CASSLDPGQETQYF	TGTGCCAGCAGCTTAGATCCAGGGCAAGAGACCCAGTACTTC
TRBV4-2	NA	TRBJ2-3	TRBD2	CASSQGGEASGSTDTQYF	TGTGCCAGCAGCCAAGGGGGAGAGGCTAGCGGGAGCACAGATACGCAGTATTTT
TRBV5-1	NA	TRBJ1-2	NA	CASGPVSYGYTF	TGCGCCAGCGGTCCCGTCAGCTATGGCTACACCTTC
TRBV27	NA	TRBJ2-1	NA	CASSDLGGNEQFF	TGTGCCAGCAGCGACCTGGGGGGCAATGAGCAGTTCTTC